Shown below are 32 T cell receptor beta chains from a single sample sequenced in a study of cytomegalovirus exposure and HLA in healthy donors. In the PCR, 60 Vbeta and 13 Jbeta primers were used. Repertoires were generated with immunoSEQ multiplex PCR, while TCRdb's copy carries only in-frame clones and drops some. The table lists about 110,000 clones, around 83% of them singletons. The sample consisted of PBMCs. The receptors stem from a woman aged 55-70 years in good health and CMV-seropositive.

This chain links TRBV6-1 with TRBJ1-1; D is ambiguous. V lost 4 bases to trimming and J lost 2 bases, with 11 bases between them. CDR1 MNHNS and CDR2 SASEGT come from the germline V gene. This CDR3 region has 14 residues. The CDR3 DNA reads TGTGCCAGCAGTGTACGAGGTGGAAACACTGAAGCTTTCTTT. This gives the protein CASSVRGGNTEAFF.

This chain connects TRBV7-2 to TRBJ2-1; D gene uncertain. Per the germline V gene, CDR1 is SGHTA and CDR2 is FQGNSA. The V and J ends lost 5 bases and 12 bases respectively, with 11 bases between them. There are 11 residues in the CDR3. The CDR3 region has the DNA TGTGCCAGCAGCGAAAACGAGCGGCAGTTCTTC. As protein: CASSENERQFF.

The chain joins TRBV5-1 to TRBJ2-3; D remains ambiguous. Germline CDR1 reads SGHRS; CDR2 reads YFSETQ. The length of the CDR3 is 14 residues. V lost 0 bases, J lost 5 bases, and 10 bases lay in between. The CDR3 loop reads CASSLGSTVDTQYF. In DNA, the CDR3 is TGCGCCAGCAGCTTGGGCTCTACAGTAGATACGCAGTATTTT. Filled out from reference TRBV5-1 and TRBJ2-3, the complete variable domain reads KAGVTQTPRYLIKTRGQQVTLSCSPISGHRSVSWYQQTPGQGLQFLFEYFSETQRNKGNFPGRFSGRQFSNSRSEMNVSTLELGDSALYLCASSLGSTVDTQYFGPGTRLTVL.

V and J are TRBV7-2 and TRBJ2-1, with a tentative D call TRBD2 (6 bases). V was shortened by 5 bases and J by 14 bases, with 22 bases between the two germline ends. The germline CDR1 and CDR2 sequences are SGHTA and FQGNSA. CDR3 length: 14 amino acids. This chain's CDR3 is CASSHANRLDGKFF. The DNA for the CDR3 is TGTGCCAGCAGCCACGCGAATCGACTAGATGGGAAGTTCTTC.

The rearrangement uses TRBV5-1 and TRBJ2-3, with D perhaps matching TRBD2 (6 bases). Germline V lookup: CDR1 SGHRS, CDR2 YFSETQ. V lost 4 bases and J lost 4, with 13 bases in between. This CDR3 is built from 14 residues. The CDR3 reads CASSPGESADTQYF. DNA of the CDR3: TGCGCCAGCAGCCCGGGGGAGTCGGCAGATACGCAGTATTTT.

CDR3 residues: CATSPGQGPLNTEAFF. DNA for the CDR3: TGTGCCACCAGCCCGGGACAGGGCCCCCTAAACACTGAAGCTTTCTTT. The chain carries TRBV15 and TRBJ1-1; 9 positions match TRBD1. The CDR3 is 16 amino acids. V was pared by 5 bases and J by 2 bases, with 9 bases of the junction left unmatched. Germline V gene sequence: CDR1 LNHNV, CDR2 YYDKDF (reference sequence).

The rearrangement links TRBV21-1 to TRBJ1-2; the table gives TRBD1 as D, unverified against the DNA. TRBV21-1 is flagged as a pseudogene. This CDR3 spans 15 amino acids. The CDR3 DNA is TGTGCCAGCAGCCCCCCCCCGGCCAGGGCCTATGGCTACACCTTC. This gives the protein CASSPPPARAYGYTF.

V is TRBV4-1 and J is TRBJ2-3; 11 positions match TRBD2. V shed 0 bases and J 2 bases; nucleotides not matched to a gene: 13. Germline CDR1 reads MGHRA; CDR2 reads YSYEKL. This CDR3 has 20 residues. CDR3 in DNA: TGCGCCAGCAGCCAAGACCCCGGGGGACTAGCGGACGACAACACAGATACGCAGTATTTT. It yields the protein CASSQDPGGLADDNTDTQYF.

The rearrangement uses TRBV5-1 and TRBJ2-1; 11 positions agree with TRBD2. Germline-derived CDR1 and CDR2 are SGHRS and YFSETQ. The CDR3 has 16 residues. V gave up 4 bases and J gave up 4 bases; unmatched junction bases: 7. CDR3 DNA sequence: TGCGCCAGCAGCGGGCTGGGACTAGCGGTATACAATGAGCAGTTCTTC. Its translation is CASSGLGLAVYNEQFF.

The rearrangement uses TRBV18 and TRBJ1-5; D might be TRBD1 (5 bases). Between the trimmed V and J ends, which lost 1 base and 0 bases, there was a span of 7 bases. Germline assignment: CDR1 KGHSH and CDR2 LQKENI. The CDR3 has 15 residues. The CDR3 loop reads CASSPRQTSNQPQHF. The CDR3 DNA follows: TGTGCCAGCTCACCACGACAGACTAGCAATCAGCCCCAGCATTTT.

This chain connects TRBV27 to TRBJ1-2, with 10 bases aligning to TRBD1. Germline V gives CDR1 MNHEY, CDR2 SMNVEV (reference sequence). The CDR3 covers 15 residues. V shed 4 bases, J shed 9 bases, and the junction held 11 bases outside the gene matches. CDR3 DNA sequence: TGTGCCAGCAGTTCCCCGACAGGGGGCTACAACAGCTACACCTTC. It encodes CASSSPTGGYNSYTF.

The genes are TRBV2 and TRBJ2-7; no reliable D call. Trimming pared 4 bases from V and 0 bases from J, leaving 13 bases between. The germline gives CDR1 SNHLY, CDR2 FYNNEI. The CDR3 loop spans 15 amino acids. CDR3 region: CASSVHLVSSYEQYF. The CDR3 DNA is TGTGCCAGCAGTGTCCATCTAGTGAGCTCCTACGAGCAGTACTTC.

This clone was observed a few times. The chain carries TRBV6-1 and TRBJ2-7; TRBD1 matches at 8 bases. The CDR3 sequence is 14 residues long. V shed 1 base and J 5 bases; nucleotides not matched to a gene: 4. Germline lookup yields CDR1 MNHNS and CDR2 SASEGT. In nucleotides, the CDR3 is TGTGCCAGCAGTGAAGACAGGGGGGTACACGAGCAGTACTTC. Its protein product is CASSEDRGVHEQYF.

The CDR3 is CASSIRPVGAQSGNTIYF. CDR3 DNA: TGCGCCAGCAGCATCCGGCCCGTAGGGGCACAATCTGGAAACACCATATATTTT. V is TRBV5-1 and J is TRBJ1-3; D might be TRBD1 (5 bases). Looked up from germline, CDR1 is SGHRS and CDR2 is YFSETQ. Trimming pared 4 bases from V and 1 base from J, leaving 21 bases between. The CDR3 runs 18 residues.

V and J are TRBV2 and TRBJ2-1; 8 bases match TRBD2. In germline, CDR1 is SNHLY, CDR2 FYNNEI. CDR3 size: 11 residues. CDR3 region: CAVAGGYEQFF. DNA of the CDR3: TGTGCAGTCGCGGGGGGCTATGAGCAGTTCTTC.

This clone was recorded a few times. J is TRBJ2-7 and V is TRBV21-1; the table's D call, TRBD2, has no DNA check behind it. TRBV21-1 is a listed pseudogene. The length of the CDR3 is 11 residues. CDR3 in amino acids: CATSSLYEQYF. CDR3 in DNA: TGTGCCACCTCGTCCCTCTACGAGCAGTACTTC.

This clone has a handful of counts. This chain links TRBV10-3 with TRBJ1-4; D unresolved. This CDR3 comprises 14 residues. Trimming left V 2 bases short and J 2 bases short, with 6 bases between. From germline, CDR1 is ENHRY and CDR2 SYGVKD. The CDR3 reads CAISEGLTNEKLFF. The DNA for the CDR3 is TGTGCCATCAGTGAGGGACTGACTAATGAAAAACTGTTTTTT.

A single count supports this clone. The J gene is TRBJ2-6, the V gene TRBV7-2, with D perhaps matching TRBD2 (5 bases). Between the trimmed V and J ends, which lost 1 base and 3 bases, there was a span of 16 bases. The CDR3 is made up of 18 amino acids. In germline, CDR1 is SGHTA, CDR2 FQGNSA. The CDR3 sequence: CASSLDSAVGRGANVLTF. The DNA of the CDR3 is TGTGCCAGCAGCTTAGATAGCGCGGTGGGCCGTGGGGCCAACGTCCTGACTTTC.

The chain carries TRBV6-5 and TRBJ2-1; TRBD2 might be the D (5 bases). Germline lookup yields CDR1 MNHEY and CDR2 SVGAGI. The CDR3 runs 16 residues. V was cut by 0 bases and J by 2 bases, with 11 bases left in between. In nucleotides, the CDR3 is TGTGCCAGCAGTTACTCGGTCACTAGTCCCTACAATGAGCAGTTCTTC. Translation gives CASSYSVTSPYNEQFF.

This rearrangement joins TRBV13 to TRBJ2-3; no clear D gene. The V end was cut by 0 bases, the J end by 2 bases, with 9 bases between. Per the germline V gene, CDR1 is PRHDT and CDR2 is FYEKMQ (reference sequence). The CDR3 sequence is 15 residues long. The CDR3 is CASSLGRPNTDTQYF. The CDR3 nucleotides are TGTGCCAGCAGCTTAGGCAGGCCTAACACAGATACGCAGTATTTT.

The rearrangement uses TRBV28 and TRBJ1-1; D is possibly TRBD1 (6 bases). This CDR3 spans 14 amino acids. Trimming removed 3 bases at V and 0 bases at J, with 8 bases between. Germline CDR1 is MDHEN and CDR2 is SYDVKM. CDR3 loop: CASSFPGVNTEAFF. CDR3 in DNA: TGTGCCAGCAGTTTCCCAGGGGTGAACACTGAAGCTTTCTTT.

The chain recombines TRBV9 with TRBJ1-1, with a weak D call TRBD1 (6 bases). The germline gives CDR1 SGDLS, CDR2 YYNGEE. V was cut by 7 bases and J by 1 base, with 23 bases left in between. This CDR3 spans 17 amino acids. CDR3 sequence reads: CASSPRQVWEPNTEAFF. The CDR3 DNA follows: TGTGCCAGCTCCCCTCGACAGGTTTGGGAGCCGAACACTGAAGCTTTCTTT.

V and J are TRBV27 and TRBJ1-3; weak D call: TRBD1 (6 bases). V was trimmed by 3 bases and J by 2 bases, leaving 11 bases between them. This CDR3 has 15 residues. The germline CDR1 and CDR2 sequences are MNHEY and SMNVEV (reference sequence). CDR3 in DNA: TGTGCCAGCAGTTTTAGAGGGGGGGCTGGAAACACCATATATTTT. The encoded protein is CASSFRGGAGNTIYF.

The chain carries TRBV11-3 and TRBJ2-1; D might be TRBD2 (6 bases). The V end was cut by 1 base, the J end by 0 bases, with 16 bases between. Per germline, CDR1 SGHNT and CDR2 YENEEA. The CDR3 is made up of 18 amino acids. The DNA of the CDR3 is TGTGCCAGCAGCTTAGTAATGGGCGGCGGGGACTCCTACAATGAGCAGTTCTTC. This sequence encodes CASSLVMGGGDSYNEQFF.

V and J are TRBV28 and TRBJ2-5; TRBD2 matches at 9 bases. CDR3 length equals 19 residues. V shed 6 bases, J shed 4 bases, and the junction held 21 bases outside the gene matches. Germline V lookup: CDR1 MDHEN, CDR2 SYDVKM. CDR3 protein: CASSPAGGAGGGVGETQYF. The CDR3 bases are TGTGCCAGCAGCCCCGCCGGGGGAGCGGGAGGAGGGGTCGGAGAGACCCAGTACTTC.

The chain couples TRBV28 to TRBJ2-5; 11 bases align to TRBD1. CDR1 is MDHEN, CDR2 SYDVKM, per germline. This CDR3 is 15 amino acids long. V shed 3 bases, J shed 3 bases, and the junction held 3 bases outside the gene matches. CDR3 coding DNA: TGTGCCAGCAGTTTCTTGGGACAGGGGGAAGAGACCCAGTACTTC. This encodes CASSFLGQGEETQYF. Drawing the rest from reference TRBV28 and TRBJ2-5, the complete variable domain is DVKVTQSSRYLVKRTGEKVFLECVQDMDHENMFWYRQDPGLGLRLIYFSYDVKMKEKGDIPEGYSVSREKKERFSLILESASTNQTSMYLCASSFLGQGEETQYFGPGTRLLVL.

Regarding this clone: Germline is not matched at one junction end, which may reflect a read error. The chain links TRBV25-1 to TRBJ2-7, with D uncertain. The CDR3 runs 13 residues. The germline V gene has CDR1 MGHDK and CDR2 SYGVNS. The CDR3 bases are TGTGCCAGCAGTGAAAAGTTGTCCTACGGGCAGTACTTC. Translated: CASSEKLSYGQYF.

The chain employs TRBV5-1 and TRBJ1-2; TRBD1 matches at 8 bases. The CDR3 consists of 15 residues. V was clipped by 0 bases and J by 6 bases; unmatched bases: 7. Germline assignment: CDR1 SGHRS and CDR2 YFSETQ. The DNA for the CDR3 is TGCGCCAGCAGCTTGGCTGGACAGGGCTCTGATGGCTACACCTTC. Its translation: CASSLAGQGSDGYTF.

This clone was seen once. The chain carries TRBV28 and TRBJ1-1, with D perhaps matching TRBD1 (6 bases). The germline V gene encodes CDR1 MDHEN and CDR2 SYDVKM. CDR3 length: 16 residues. The V end lost 7 bases, the J end lost 5 bases, and 23 bases lay between the germline ends. CDR3 amino acids: CASNTGGGPPRTEAFF. In DNA, the CDR3 is TGTGCCAGCAACACCGGGGGGGGGCCCCCCCGGACTGAAGCTTTCTTT.

The chain carries TRBV28 and TRBJ2-2, with 10 bases aligning to TRBD1. The junction had 9 bases not matched to a gene; V was cut back by 7 bases and J by 4 bases. CDR3 length: 16 residues. CDR1 and CDR2 (germline): MDHEN, SYDVKM. The CDR3 loop reads CASTRSGTGVTGELFF. DNA of the CDR3: TGTGCCAGCACACGCTCCGGGACAGGGGTCACCGGGGAGCTGTTTTTT.

In DNA form, the CDR3 reads TGTGCCAGTACCCTGGGACAGGGAGGTAGTGGCTACACCTTC. Translating it yields CASTLGQGGSGYTF. The V call is TRBV19, the J call TRBJ1-2; 9 bases map to TRBD1. The CDR3 loop spans 14 amino acids. CDR1 and CDR2 from the germline V gene are LNHDA and SQIVND (reference sequence). Unmatched junction bases numbered 10, after V lost 7 bases and J lost 7 bases.

J is TRBJ1-2 and V is TRBV9, with 10 positions matching TRBD1. J lost 6 bases, V lost 2 bases, and 13 bases had no gene match. The CDR3 is made up of 17 amino acids. Per germline, CDR1 SGDLS and CDR2 YYNGEE. The CDR3 nucleotides are TGTGCCAGCAGCGTGTACCCCGGGACAGGGGTTCTAGATGGCTACACCTTC. Translation: CASSVYPGTGVLDGYTF. Using reference TRBV9 and TRBJ1-2 for the parts outside the CDR3, the full variable domain is DSGVTQTPKHLITATGQRVTLRCSPRSGDLSVYWYQQSLDQGLQFLIQYYNGEERAKGNILERFSAQQFPDLHSELNLSSLELGDSALYFCASSVYPGTGVLDGYTFGSGTRLTVV.